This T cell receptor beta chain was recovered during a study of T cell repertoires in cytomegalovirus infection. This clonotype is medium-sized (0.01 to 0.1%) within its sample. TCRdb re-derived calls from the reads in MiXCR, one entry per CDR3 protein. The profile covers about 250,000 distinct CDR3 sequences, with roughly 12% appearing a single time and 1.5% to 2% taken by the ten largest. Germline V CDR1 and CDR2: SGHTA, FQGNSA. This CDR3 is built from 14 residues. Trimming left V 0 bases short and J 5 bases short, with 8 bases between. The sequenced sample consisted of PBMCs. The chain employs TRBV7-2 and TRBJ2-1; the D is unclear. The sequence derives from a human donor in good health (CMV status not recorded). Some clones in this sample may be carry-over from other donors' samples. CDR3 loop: CASSLAVTNNEQFF. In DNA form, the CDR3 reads TGTGCCAGCAGCTTAGCAGTGACAAACAATGAGCAGTTCTTC.